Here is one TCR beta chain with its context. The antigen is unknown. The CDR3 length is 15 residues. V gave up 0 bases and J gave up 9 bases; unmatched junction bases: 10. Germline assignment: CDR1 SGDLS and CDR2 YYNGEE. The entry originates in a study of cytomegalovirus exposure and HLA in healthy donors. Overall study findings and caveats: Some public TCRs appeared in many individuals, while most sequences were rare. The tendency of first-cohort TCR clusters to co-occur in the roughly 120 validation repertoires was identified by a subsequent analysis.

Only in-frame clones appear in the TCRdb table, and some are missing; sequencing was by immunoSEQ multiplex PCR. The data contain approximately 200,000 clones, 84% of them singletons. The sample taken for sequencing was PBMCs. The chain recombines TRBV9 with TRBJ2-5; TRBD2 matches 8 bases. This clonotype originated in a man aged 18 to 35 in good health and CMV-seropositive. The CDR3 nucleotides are TGTGCCAGCAGCGTAGACCCAGCGGGAGTCGCAGCCCAGTACTTC. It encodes CASSVDPAGVAAQYF.